The T cell receptor (beta chain) described here comes from a study of T cell repertoires in cytomegalovirus infection. Study background: Signatures in public TCR beta sequences pointed to both CMV infection and matching HLA type.

One entry per CDR3 protein, called by TCRdb with MiXCR from the reads. Of some 110,000 distinct CDR3 sequences in the sample, roughly a tenth were seen once. This clonotype was detected only a few times. The antigen is undetermined. V lost 0 bases and J 7 bases, leaving 15 bases between the germline ends. Germline lookup yields CDR1 DFQATT and CDR2 SNEGSKA (reference sequence). The CDR3 length is 14 residues. Notes on the study in general: HLA-C-restricted CMV clonotypes gave the most frequent clonotype in two of eight donors.

V usage is TRBV20-1 and J usage is TRBJ1-1; D perhaps matches TRBD1 (5 bases). The source material was PBMCs, sequenced either directly or after in vitro stimulation (not recorded which). The clonotype comes from a human donor in good health (CMV status not recorded). Some clones in this sample may be carry-over from other donors' samples. The CDR3 is CSAREAGRRIEAFF. The CDR3 region has the DNA TGCAGTGCTAGAGAAGCGGGACGCCGTATTGAAGCTTTCTTT.